This TCR beta chain was retrieved from a study of T cell changes during pregnancy in multiple sclerosis. The CDR3 runs to 15 residues. Trimming took 4 bases from V and 2 from J, leaving 14 bases between them. Germline V lookup: CDR1 SGHKS, CDR2 YYEKEE (reference sequence). The data were produced by immunoSEQ multiplex PCR, yet TCRdb's version contains in-frame clones alone and is incomplete. The repertoire includes some 20,000 clones, 85% to 90% of them detected once, and approximately 1.4% sits in the top ten. The chain joins TRBV5-5 to TRBJ2-3; D may be TRBD2 (6 bases). The sequence derives from a female donor in good health, enrolled as a control in a pregnancy study. Specimen: CD4+ T cells from peripheral blood mononuclear cells, collected in the first trimester of pregnancy. The CDR3 bases are TGTGCCAGCAGCCTCCGGGACTCCACCACAGATACGCAGTATTTT. It specifies CASSLRDSTTDTQYF.